A single sample gave rise to the 14 T cell receptor beta chains below, sequenced in a study. TCRdb fed the 5' RACE reads into MiXCR, producing one record per CDR3 protein. Found here are 50,000 to 65,000 distinct CDR3 sequences, 28% of them singletons; the top ten hold about 3%. The sample consisted of tumor-infiltrating memory CD4+ T cells sorted from the breast tumor. Subset denoted: memory CD4+ T cells, CD4+CD45RO+CD25-. All receptors derive from a female donor with breast cancer.

This clonotype was detected only a few times. This chain joins TRBV4-1 and TRBJ1-2; the D gene is possibly TRBD1 (5 bases). Trimming cost V 3 bases and J 7 bases, with 18 bases left between them. Germline CDR1 MGHRA, CDR2 YSYEKL. This CDR3 comprises 15 residues. The DNA of the CDR3 is TGCGCCAGCAGCCAGATCCTCACCAGGGAACGTGGCTACACCTTC. Its protein product is CASSQILTRERGYTF.

The genes are TRBV5-1 and TRBJ1-1, with D unresolved. This CDR3 is built from 14 residues. Trimming left V 1 base short and J 3 bases short, with 10 bases between. Germline V gene sequence: CDR1 SGHRS, CDR2 YFSETQ. The CDR3 loop reads CASSLYGVDTEAFF. In DNA, the CDR3 is TGCGCCAGCAGCTTGTATGGGGTGGACACTGAAGCTTTCTTT.

To note about this clonotype: This may arise from a read error, as a much more abundant clone is one base away. This sequence joins TRBV6-5 and TRBJ2-5; D gene uncertain. V was pared by 5 bases and J by 5 bases, with 12 bases between. CDR3 length: 13 amino acids. Germline CDR1 reads MNHEY; CDR2 reads SVGAGI. The DNA of the CDR3 is TGTGCCAGCAGTAAGGAACAGAGGGAGACCCAGTACTTC. It codes for CASSKEQRETQYF.

The CDR3 here is CSATGTALNSPLHF. Here the CDR3 DNA reads TGCAGTGCTACCGGGACAGCTCTTAATTCACCCCTCCACTTT. The chain carries TRBV20-1 and TRBJ1-6; 7 bases align to TRBD1. The CDR3 extends over 14 amino acids. Germline trimming cut 4 bases from V and 6 bases from J; bases unmatched to any gene: 6. Germline assignment: CDR1 DFQATT and CDR2 SNEGSKA (reference sequence).

This clonotype was observed a handful of times. The chain is built from TRBV6-6 and TRBJ2-3; TRBD2 matches 8 bases. V gave up 4 bases and J gave up 0 bases; unmatched junction bases: 3. Germline V gene data show CDR1 as MNHNY and CDR2 as SVGAGI (reference sequence). The CDR3 extends over 15 amino acids. The CDR3 DNA is TGTGCCAGCAGTTCGGGAGGGGGGAGCACAGATACGCAGTATTTT. It encodes CASSSGGGSTDTQYF.

The genes are TRBV6-6 and TRBJ1-6; possibly TRBD1 for D (5 bases). The CDR3 extends over 12 amino acids. V was shortened by 7 bases and J by 11 bases, with 12 bases between the two germline ends. Germline CDR1 MNHNY, CDR2 SVGAGI (reference sequence). In DNA form, the CDR3 reads TGTGCCAGCAACATACAGGAGACACCCCTCCACTTT. As protein: CASNIQETPLHF.

With respect to this clonotype: A much larger clone lies one base from this, so it may be a read error. The V call is TRBV25-1, the J call TRBJ2-4; 7 positions agree with TRBD1. Germline V gene lookup returns CDR1 MGHDK and CDR2 SYGVNS. The ends lost 9 bases at V and 7 bases at J; junction bases unmatched: 3. The CDR3 has 11 residues. This CDR3 is CARVRGNIQYF. The CDR3 DNA reads TGTGCCAGGGTCAGGGGGAACATTCAGTACTTC.

V is TRBV7-3 and J is TRBJ2-5, with D possibly TRBD2 on 5 matching bases. The CDR3 runs to 13 residues. The germline V gene encodes CDR1 SGHTA and CDR2 FQGTGA. V lost 5 bases and J 5 bases, leaving 12 bases between the germline ends. CDR3 in DNA: TGTGCCAGCAGCCCTGGACTTGAGGAGACCCAGTACTTC. Its protein product is CASSPGLEETQYF.

The table lists this clonotype with many counts. The rearrangement joins TRBV29-1 to TRBJ2-7; D uncertain. V was shortened by 8 bases and J by 5 bases, with 13 bases between the two germline ends. The germline CDR1 and CDR2 sequences are SQVTM and ANQGSEA. The CDR3 covers 11 residues. For the CDR3, the DNA is TGCAGCACCTACGGACCCAACGAGCAGTACTTC. Its protein is CSTYGPNEQYF.

This clonotype was detected a few times. This chain connects TRBV29-1 to TRBJ2-3, with 9 positions matching TRBD2. The ends lost 3 bases at V and 4 bases at J; junction bases unmatched: 8. The germline CDR1 and CDR2 sequences are SQVTM and ANQGSEA. This CDR3 is 15 amino acids long. CDR3 region: CSVDGGRGSPDTQYF. The CDR3 DNA follows: TGCAGCGTTGACGGCGGGAGGGGGAGCCCAGATACGCAGTATTTT.

This clonotype has only a few counts. The chain links TRBV12-3 or TRBV12-4 to TRBJ1-2; D unclear. The CDR3 contains 15 residues. Trimming removed 4 bases at V and 3 bases at J, with 15 bases between. The CDR3 is CASSWDSVIDYGYTF. As DNA, the CDR3 is TGTGCCAGCAGTTGGGATAGCGTCATCGACTATGGCTACACCTTC.

This clonotype was seen only a few times. This chain uses TRBV6-1 with TRBJ1-1; D perhaps matches TRBD1 (5 bases). The V gene's germline CDR1 is MNHNS and CDR2 SASEGT. The V end was cut by 2 bases, the J end by 6 bases, with 19 bases between. This CDR3 spans 16 amino acids. CDR3 sequence (DNA): TGTGCCAGCAGTGAACGGTTGAGCAGGGCCTTCGCTGAAGCTTTCTTT. Translated, it gives CASSERLSRAFAEAFF.

In regard to this clonotype: Here the CDR3 omits its conserved ending phenylalanine or tryptophan, so a read error is the likely source. No DNA is shown, since the ends of the CDR3 on it are uncertain; the CDR3 is the one TCRdb lists. The chain has TRBV2 and TRBJ2-3; whether TRBD2, the table's D call, matches the DNA was not checked. With termini counted, the CDR3 has 17 amino acids. The germline V gene encodes CDR1 SNHLY and CDR2 FYNNEI. The chain's CDR3 is CASKEISGYSTTDTQYC.

The chain links TRBV28 to TRBJ1-5, with no clear D. Germline values: CDR1 MDHEN, CDR2 SYDVKM. V was shortened by 7 bases and J by 5 bases, with 9 bases between the two germline ends. The CDR3 runs 12 residues. CDR3 region: CASNVIDQPQHF. CDR3 DNA sequence: TGTGCCAGCAACGTAATAGATCAGCCCCAGCATTTT.